This T cell receptor (beta chain) was found in a study of blood T cell repertoires in COVID-19. Study summary: Material from acute and convalescent COVID-19 was sourced from the United States, Italy and Spain.

In the original analysis: The authors estimated nucleated cell counts from reference gene primer amplification. TCRdb's table, derived via immunoSEQ multiplex PCR, lists solely in-frame clones and lacks some. Clone size and the V and J calls come from that table; the DNA yielded D and trimming. The table lists about 190,000 clones, under 90% of them singletons. This CDR3 is built from 16 residues. Trimming took off 0 bases at V and 0 bases at J, with 12 bases between the two ends. Germline CDR1 reads SGDLS; CDR2 reads YYNGEE. This TCR derives from a man aged 30 to 45 with active or convalescent COVID-19. Sequenced sample: peripheral blood. V is TRBV9 and J is TRBJ2-5; D gene uncertain. DNA for the CDR3: TGTGCCAGCAGCGTAGGTCTCGCTACTAACCAAGAGACCCAGTACTTC. It encodes CASSVGLATNQETQYF.